This entry lists 28 T cell receptor beta chains sequenced from one sample in a study of blood T cell repertoires in COVID-19. The repertoire was sequenced with immunoSEQ multiplex PCR; TCRdb's copy has only in-frame clones and lacks some. The sample holds around 100,000 clones, 65% to 90% seen once. Sequencing was performed on PBMCs or T cells enriched from blood (not recorded which). The receptors originated from a woman aged 45-65 years who had recovered from COVID-19.

This chain links TRBV25-1 with TRBJ1-1; TRBD1 might be the D (6 bases). Trimming took off 4 bases at V and 3 bases at J, with 12 bases between the two ends. CDR1 and CDR2 from the germline V gene are MGHDK and SYGVNS. The CDR3 has 14 amino acids. The CDR3 DNA reads as TGTGCCAGCAGTGTACAGGGTGGGGACACTGAAGCTTTCTTT. It specifies CASSVQGGDTEAFF.

V and J are TRBV28 and TRBJ1-2; 9 bases are shared with TRBD1. Trimming took 6 bases from V and 1 from J; bases not matched to a gene: 6. Germline-derived CDR1 and CDR2 are MDHEN and SYDVKM. The CDR3 sequence is 15 residues long. In DNA, the CDR3 is TGTGCCAGCAGCCGTCCGGGACAGGGTAACTATGGCTACACCTTC. Amino acids: CASSRPGQGNYGYTF.

This chain links TRBV5-1 with TRBJ1-5; the match to TRBD1 covers 12 bases. CDR3 length: 16 residues. Unmatched junction bases numbered 9, after V lost 5 bases and J lost 6 bases. Germline V gene data show CDR1 as SGHRS and CDR2 as YFSETQ. The CDR3, as DNA: TGCGCCAGCAGTCGTCCGGGACAGGGGGCGAGTCAGCCCCAGCATTTT. This translates into CASSRPGQGASQPQHF.

The genes are TRBV28 and TRBJ2-7; D not certain. Looked up from germline, CDR1 is MDHEN and CDR2 is SYDVKM. The length of the CDR3 is 14 residues. Trimming cost V 3 bases and J 2 bases, with 11 bases left between them. The CDR3 loop reads CASSFSTAAYEQYF. The CDR3 coding sequence is TGTGCCAGCAGTTTTTCGACTGCGGCCTACGAGCAGTACTTC.

The chain recombines TRBV15 with TRBJ2-3, with 9 bases fitting TRBD1. Germline V lookup: CDR1 LNHNV, CDR2 YYDKDF (reference sequence). V was clipped by 5 bases and J by 1 base; unmatched bases: 4. The CDR3 totals 15 residues. Written as DNA, the CDR3 is TGTGCCACCAGCGACCGGGACAGGGGCACAGATACGCAGTATTTT. It specifies CATSDRDRGTDTQYF.

This clone appeared a few times. The CDR3 nucleotides are TGCGCCAGCAGCCGAGACAGAGCCTACGAGCAGTACTTC. Encoded protein: CASSRDRAYEQYF. The V call is TRBV5-1, the J call TRBJ2-7; D is possibly TRBD1 (5 bases). The CDR3 is made up of 13 amino acids. With 4 bases removed from V and 2 bases from J, the gap between germline ends came to 10 bases. CDR1 and CDR2 from the germline V gene are SGHRS and YFSETQ.

V gene TRBV9 combines with J gene TRBJ1-2, with 8 bases matching TRBD1. There are 17 residues in the CDR3. Germline CDR1 is SGDLS and CDR2 is YYNGEE. V was pared by 0 bases and J by 3 bases, with 10 bases of the junction left unmatched. In nucleotides, the CDR3 is TGTGCCAGCAGCGTAGCTCGGGGGGTGGGACAGGACTATGGCTACACCTTC. This sequence encodes CASSVARGVGQDYGYTF.

The chain links TRBV13 to TRBJ2-1; 9 bases fit TRBD1. V lost 5 bases and J lost 4; bases outside the gene matches: 9. CDR3 size: 16 residues. The V gene's germline CDR1 is PRHDT and CDR2 FYEKMQ (reference sequence). CDR3 nucleotide sequence: TGTGCCAGCAGCCCCAGACAGGGGGAGCGATACAATGAGCAGTTCTTC. This translates into CASSPRQGERYNEQFF.

In this sample, this clone turned up a few times. The gene calls are TRBV5-4 and TRBJ2-1, with 10 nucleotides matching TRBD2. With 5 bases clipped from V and 3 bases from J, the junction kept 5 bases outside the gene matches. Germline loops: CDR1 SGHNT, CDR2 YYREEE (reference sequence). The length of the CDR3 is 15 residues. The CDR3 loop is CASRSSGRDYNEQFF. CDR3 sequence (DNA): TGTGCCAGCAGGTCAAGCGGGAGGGACTACAATGAGCAGTTCTTC.

This sequence joins TRBV28 and TRBJ1-5; D is perhaps TRBD1 (6 bases). V dropped 5 bases and J dropped 11 bases, with 16 bases sitting between them. This CDR3 has 13 residues. Germline-derived CDR1 and CDR2 are MDHEN and SYDVKM. This chain's CDR3 is CASSRTVGVSQHF. The CDR3, as DNA: TGTGCCAGCAGTCGGACAGTAGGGGTATCCCAGCATTTT.

The gene calls are TRBV6-5 and TRBJ2-7, with D perhaps matching TRBD1 (6 bases). CDR3 length: 14 residues. CDR1 and CDR2 (germline): MNHEY, SVGAGI. The germline V and J ends were trimmed by 2 bases and 2 bases, with 10 bases remaining between them. The DNA for the CDR3 is TGTGCCAGCAGTTACAGGTACAGGGCCTACGAGCAGTACTTC. As protein: CASSYRYRAYEQYF.

The chain links TRBV19 to TRBJ2-5; 7 bases are shared with TRBD1. This CDR3 contains 14 residues. Germline CDR1 LNHDA, CDR2 SQIVND (reference sequence). Trimming took 4 bases from V and 1 from J; bases not matched to a gene: 3. CDR3 sequence reads: CASSNTGAQETQYF. CDR3 nucleotides: TGTGCCAGTAGTAATACAGGGGCCCAAGAGACCCAGTACTTC.

The CDR3 here is CASVESGDTQYF. The DNA for the CDR3 is TGTGCCAGCGTTGAGTCGGGGGATACGCAGTATTTT. The chain couples TRBV28 to TRBJ2-3, with a tentative D call TRBD2 (5 bases). The germline V and J ends were trimmed by 8 bases and 6 bases, with 12 bases remaining between them. CDR1 is MDHEN, CDR2 SYDVKM, per germline. The CDR3 runs to 12 residues.

This clone was observed a handful of times. The chain has TRBV5-5 and TRBJ1-4, with 10 bases matching TRBD1. Germline V lookup: CDR1 SGHKS, CDR2 YYEKEE (reference sequence). The CDR3 is 14 residues long. V shed 4 bases, J shed 6 bases, and the junction held 3 bases outside the gene matches. CDR3 sequence reads: CASSRTGGDEKLFF. CDR3 DNA sequence: TGTGCCAGCAGCAGGACAGGGGGGGATGAAAAACTGTTTTTT.

V gene TRBV5-1 combines with J gene TRBJ2-1; TRBD1 matches 10 bases. The J segment lost 6 bases and the V segment lost 6 bases, leaving 12 bases of the junction unmatched. The CDR3 extends over 16 amino acids. Germline values: CDR1 SGHRS, CDR2 YFSETQ. CDR3 DNA: TGCGCCAGCATACCAGCCGGGACAGGGGCCCGCAATGAGCAGTTCTTC. Translated: CASIPAGTGARNEQFF.

The chain has TRBV28 and TRBJ1-5, with D unresolved. CDR3 length: 12 amino acids. V dropped 8 bases and J dropped 2 bases, with 7 bases sitting between them. The germline gives CDR1 MDHEN, CDR2 SYDVKM. The CDR3 reads CASAEGNQPQHF. The DNA of the CDR3 is TGTGCCAGCGCGGAAGGCAATCAGCCCCAGCATTTT.

This clone was found once. V gene TRBV25-1 combines with J gene TRBJ1-1, with D uncertain. The V gene's germline CDR1 is MGHDK and CDR2 SYGVNS. V lost 1 base to trimming and J lost 1 base, with 10 bases between them. The CDR3 loop spans 15 amino acids. DNA of the CDR3: TGTGCCAGCAGTGAATTGATCGCCGGGAACACTGAAGCTTTCTTT. This translates into CASSELIAGNTEAFF.

The V call is TRBV12-3 or TRBV12-4, the J call TRBJ2-5, with D perhaps matching TRBD1 (6 bases). The CDR3 totals 13 residues. V was pared by 4 bases and J by 1 base, with 7 bases between. The CDR3 DNA reads as TGTGCCAGCAGTTGGGGGCCCCAAGAGACCCAGTACTTC. Translated, it gives CASSWGPQETQYF.

The V call is TRBV10-3, the J call TRBJ2-7; 9 bases agree with TRBD1. The CDR3 loop spans 14 amino acids. The J segment lost 5 bases and the V segment lost 8 bases, leaving 10 bases of the junction unmatched. Germline V CDR1 and CDR2: ENHRY, SYGVKD. CDR3 amino acids: CAIGGTGSLNEQYF. The DNA for the CDR3 is TGTGCCATCGGGGGGACAGGGAGTCTGAACGAGCAGTACTTC.

This sequence joins TRBV28 and TRBJ2-1, with 7 bases that match TRBD2. The germline V gene has CDR1 MDHEN and CDR2 SYDVKM. The junction had 5 bases not matched to a gene; V was cut back by 3 bases and J by 3 bases. This CDR3 contains 15 residues. The CDR3 DNA reads as TGTGCCAGCAGTTTTTCGGGCGGGGGCTACAATGAGCAGTTCTTC. Translation: CASSFSGGGYNEQFF.

The chain couples TRBV9 to TRBJ1-1, with no clear D. Germline V gene data show CDR1 as SGDLS and CDR2 as YYNGEE. The CDR3 loop spans 15 amino acids. V was clipped by 0 bases and J by 1 base, with 10 bases between them. The CDR3 reads CASSVVGGKNTEAFF. CDR3 sequence (DNA): TGTGCCAGCAGCGTAGTCGGAGGGAAGAACACTGAAGCTTTCTTT. Combining the CDR3 with reference TRBV9 and TRBJ1-1 gives the whole variable domain DSGVTQTPKHLITATGQRVTLRCSPRSGDLSVYWYQQSLDQGLQFLIQYYNGEERAKGNILERFSAQQFPDLHSELNLSSLELGDSALYFCASSVVGGKNTEAFFGQGTRLTVV.

The chain recombines TRBV24-1 with TRBJ2-1; the match to TRBD2 covers 10 bases. CDR1 is KGHDR and CDR2 is SFDVKD in the germline V gene. V dropped 8 bases and J dropped 14; count of bases not matched to a gene: 11. The CDR3 has 13 amino acids. Here the CDR3 DNA reads TGTGCCACCACCGGCCCACTAGCGGGACGGGAGTTCTTC. It yields the protein CATTGPLAGREFF.

The sample holds one count of this clone. CDR3 in DNA: TGTGCCAGTAGCGGAGGATGGGAAGGGGGCTTGGATCAGCCCCAGCATTTT. Translated: CASSGGWEGGLDQPQHF. The chain joins TRBV19 to TRBJ1-5; 7 bases line up with TRBD1. The junction had 16 bases not matched to a gene; V was cut back by 6 bases and J by 5 bases. This CDR3 has 17 amino acids. CDR1 is LNHDA, CDR2 SQIVND, per germline (reference sequence).

The V and J genes are TRBV7-3 and TRBJ1-2, with a weak D call TRBD1 (5 bases). Germline-derived CDR1 and CDR2 are SGHTA and FQGTGA. V dropped 1 base and J dropped 0 bases, with 9 bases sitting between them. This CDR3 spans 15 amino acids. DNA of the CDR3: TGTGCCAGCAGCTTAAACGGGGGTGCTAACTATGGCTACACCTTC. Its protein product is CASSLNGGANYGYTF.

The chain couples TRBV5-1 to TRBJ2-1, with TRBD2 identical over 10 bases. The CDR3 contains 15 residues. Germline trimming cut 5 bases from V and 7 bases from J; bases unmatched to any gene: 9. The V gene's germline CDR1 is SGHRS and CDR2 YFSETQ. The CDR3 loop reads CASRVLAGVSNEQFF. CDR3 coding DNA: TGCGCCAGCAGAGTCCTAGCGGGAGTCTCGAATGAGCAGTTCTTC.

Only one count was recorded for this clone. This chain joins TRBV5-1 and TRBJ2-7, with 7 nucleotides matching TRBD1. This CDR3 comprises 16 residues. The germline V gene encodes CDR1 SGHRS and CDR2 YFSETQ. V dropped 3 bases and J dropped 3; count of bases not matched to a gene: 12. The CDR3 reads CASSSGSTGSVYEQYF. The CDR3 nucleotides read TGCGCCAGCAGCTCAGGCTCGACAGGGTCCGTCTACGAGCAGTACTTC. The full variable domain, completed using reference TRBV5-1 and TRBJ2-7, is KAGVTQTPRYLIKTRGQQVTLSCSPISGHRSVSWYQQTPGQGLQFLFEYFSETQRNKGNFPGRFSGRQFSNSRSEMNVSTLELGDSALYLCASSSGSTGSVYEQYFGPGTRLTVT.

This clone was picked up one time. Other DNA sequences in the sample encode the same CDR3. The chain links TRBV7-3 to TRBJ2-1; a possible D gene is TRBD2 (6 bases). This CDR3 comprises 14 residues. Germline lookup yields CDR1 SGHTA and CDR2 FQGTGA. V was cut by 1 base and J by 6 bases, with 10 bases left in between. CDR3 residues: CASSLNREVNEQFF. Written as DNA, the CDR3 is TGTGCCAGCAGCTTAAATAGGGAGGTCAATGAGCAGTTCTTC.

The CDR3 DNA reads TGTGCCAGCAGCTTGCCGGGACTGACCTACGAGCAGTACTTC. Translated: CASSLPGLTYEQYF. V and J are TRBV5-4 and TRBJ2-7; D is possibly TRBD2 (6 bases). The V and J ends lost 1 base and 2 bases respectively, with 10 bases between them. CDR3 length: 14 residues. CDR1 is SGHNT and CDR2 is YYREEE in the germline V gene (reference sequence).